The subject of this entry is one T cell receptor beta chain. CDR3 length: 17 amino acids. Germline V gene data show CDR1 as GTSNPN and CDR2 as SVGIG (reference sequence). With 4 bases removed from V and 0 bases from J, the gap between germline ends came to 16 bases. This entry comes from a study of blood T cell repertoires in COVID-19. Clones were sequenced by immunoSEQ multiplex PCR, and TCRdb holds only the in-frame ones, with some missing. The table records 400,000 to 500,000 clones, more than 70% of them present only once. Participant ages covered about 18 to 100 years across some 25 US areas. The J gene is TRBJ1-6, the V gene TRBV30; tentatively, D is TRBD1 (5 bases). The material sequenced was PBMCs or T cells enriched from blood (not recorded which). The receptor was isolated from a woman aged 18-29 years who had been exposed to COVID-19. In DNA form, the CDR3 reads TGTGCCTGGACCCCGGGGGACCCGAGCTCCTATAATTCACCCCTCCACTTT. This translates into CAWTPGDPSSYNSPLHF.